This TCR beta chain is from a study of blood T cells in healthy people across ages. The V end lost 0 bases, the J end lost 8 bases, and 11 bases lay between the germline ends. The germline CDR1 and CDR2 sequences are LNHDA and SQIVND (reference sequence). The CDR3 totals 15 residues. Primers used in a second PCR of roughly 7 to 12 cycles were a sample-barcoded 5' primer and a J-beta primer mix. From each sample, at least 2.5 million paired-end reads containing CDR3 were obtained. TCRdb recomputed calls from the 5' RACE reads with MiXCR, one row per CDR3 protein. The table shows around 670,000 distinct CDR3 sequences, with about 30% occurring only once.

This chain links TRBV19 with TRBJ1-6; the D gene is possibly TRBD1 (5 bases). The TCR was taken from a woman aged 80 or older in good health. Sequencing input: blood. CDR3: CASSIDHVGDSPLHF. The CDR3 bases are TGTGCCAGTAGTATAGATCATGTAGGGGATTCACCCCTCCACTTT.